Here is one T cell receptor (beta chain) with its context. This clonotype was found a few times. The clone's antigen remains unknown. No much larger clonotype is one base removed from it; base qualities were not supplied. PBMCs were isolated by Ficoll-Paque density gradient centrifugation. V and J are truncated by 7 bases and 7 bases respectively, leaving an intervening sequence of 14 bases. The cysteine opens and the phenylalanine closes a CDR3 of 14 amino acids. The kept DNA is CDR3 alone, 42 bases in frame from the first base. This specimen belongs to a study of T-cell memory formation after mild COVID-19 (dated by TCRdb to about 2021). Context from the whole study: Most TCR sequence clusters were specific to one of the two donors. In a couple of donors, T-cell clones that expanded and contracted after mild COVID-19 were tracked by sequencing TCRalpha and TCRbeta repertoires over time. The cohort was made up of two young adult volunteers, one female and one male, who were previously healthy. Points the paper makes about the study in general: Only two mild cases were covered by the study, and larger cohorts that include severe cases with pre-infection samples were considered necessary. Whether the second-wave clones peaking on day 37 were SARS-CoV-2 specific was not confirmed. Clones that contracted from day 15 to 85 showed balanced CD4/CD8 phenotypes, whereas a second wave of clones that expanded from day 15 to 37 leaned towards CD4+. Some responding clones were found in pre-infection memory, which suggests that pre-existing cross-reactive memory T cells took part in the SARS-CoV-2 response. Contracting CD4+ clones appeared mostly in the CM and EM memory subsets, whereas CD8+ clones were enriched in EMRA.

Sequencing took place on an Illumina NovaSeq 6000. Using 5'RACE with constant-segment primers, TCRalpha and TCRbeta cDNA libraries were constructed, with sample barcodes and unique molecular identifiers added in the process. RNA was extracted from every sample with Trizol reagent. Amplification of the libraries took two PCR steps, and the second step added a second sample barcode plus Illumina TruSeq adapters. The libraries were sequenced on an Illumina NovaSeq using 2 x 150 bp paired-end reads. The authors' pipeline ran thus. The reads were demultiplexed and collapsed into UMI-guided consensus sequences using migec v1.2.7. Using mixcr v2.1.11, the UMI consensuses were aligned to TRA and TRB V and J templates and assembled into clonotypes. A clonotype was counted as expanded or contracted only if both edgeR and NoisET called the change significant, with noise models trained on biological replicates. For edgeR calls, a false discovery rate-adjusted p below 0.01 and a log2 fold-change threshold of 1 were applied. As an exploratory analysis of dynamics, max-normalized trajectories of the 1000 most abundant clonotypes were examined with PCA combined with hierarchical clustering. Each responding clone was given a CD4 or CD8 phenotype based on the CD4+ and CD8+ repertoires, which had been sequenced separately. The raw public data were reprocessed by TCRdb itself: fastp quality trimming at Q25, MiXCR clonotype calling, in-frame beta chains only. Rows are combined by CDR3 protein, so each entry shows the most common genes and DNA. The V and J calls and clone size come from TCRdb's table, not from the authors' own analysis. This sample lists more than 110,000 distinct CDR3 sequences; approximately 25% were detected once. Approximately 25% of the sample is held by the ten biggest clonotypes.

Sequencing was performed on PBMCs or a T cell subset sorted from them (not recorded which). In this chain, TRBV12-3 or TRBV12-4 is recombined with TRBJ1-6; a tentative D call is TRBD1 (6 bases match). This TCR was recovered from an adult woman who had mild COVID-19 (a few samples of this study predate the infection). The sample titles of this study are shuffled in the database, so cell type and time point are left out; the donor was told from shared clones. The CDR3 region reads CASNEGQWNSPLHF. The sequence in DNA is TGTGCCAGCAATGAAGGACAGTGGAATTCACCCCTCCACTTT.